Listed below are T cell receptor beta chains from one sample, sequenced in a study of blood T cell repertoires in COVID-19. Sequencing used immunoSEQ multiplex PCR; TCRdb keeps in-frame clones, though not all of them. The repertoire holds about 100,000 clones, roughly nine tenths seen once, with 4.9% in the top ten. The sample taken for sequencing was peripheral blood. These receptors were obtained from a man aged 35-49 years with active or convalescent COVID-19. The CDR3 runs from the conserved cysteine through the conserved F or W. Fields, in order: V gene, J gene, D gene, clone size, CDR3 protein, CDR3 DNA. A D gene is named only where the DNA matches it firmly. Not every row has a clone size; where given, it reads once, few, many or a size class.

V: TRBV7-2
J: TRBJ2-3
D: TRBD2
size: NA
CDR3: CASSSQTSGWDTQYF
DNA: TGTGCCAGCAGCTCTCAGACTAGCGGGTGGGATACGCAGTATTTT

V: TRBV27
J: TRBJ2-2
D: NA
size: NA
CDR3: CASSLRFTGELFF
DNA: TGTGCCAGCAGTTTACGGTTCACCGGGGAGCTGTTTTTT

V: TRBV5-4
J: TRBJ2-3
D: TRBD2
size: once
CDR3: CASSQLASYTDTQYF
DNA: TGTGCCAGCAGCCAACTAGCGTCTTACACAGATACGCAGTATTTT

V: TRBV28
J: TRBJ1-2
D: NA
size: NA
CDR3: CASSLRSPPGGYTF
DNA: TGTGCCAGCAGTTTAAGAAGCCCCCCGGGTGGCTACACCTTC

V: TRBV5-6
J: TRBJ2-2
D: NA
size: NA
CDR3: CASSLGGGAANTGELFF
DNA: TGTGCCAGCAGCTTGGGAGGCGGGGCGGCGAACACCGGGGAGCTGTTTTTT

V: TRBV7-2
J: TRBJ2-7
D: NA
size: NA
CDR3: CASSLGIGGAAVEQYF
DNA: TGTGCCAGCAGCTTAGGAATAGGAGGGGCAGCGGTCGAGCAGTACTTC

V: TRBV6-4
J: TRBJ2-2
D: NA
size: NA
CDR3: CASSAGNTGELFF
DNA: TGTGCCAGCAGTGCAGGGAACACCGGGGAGCTGTTTTTT

V: TRBV13
J: TRBJ2-3
D: NA
size: NA
CDR3: CASSSHRDLDTQYF
DNA: TGTGCCAGCAGCTCCCACAGGGATTTGGATACGCAGTATTTT

V: TRBV27
J: TRBJ2-2
D: TRBD2
size: NA
CDR3: CASSPLETSGSTGELFF
DNA: TGTGCCAGCAGTCCTTTAGAGACTAGCGGGAGCACCGGGGAGCTGTTTTTT

V: TRBV2
J: TRBJ2-7
D: TRBD2
size: NA
CDR3: CASSPLGSSGDYEQYF
DNA: TGTGCCAGCAGTCCTCTAGGGTCTAGCGGGGACTACGAGCAGTACTTC

V: TRBV27
J: TRBJ2-7
D: TRBD1
size: NA
CDR3: CASRPTGQGLGEQYF
DNA: TGTGCCAGCAGACCTACGGGACAGGGGTTGGGCGAGCAGTACTTC

V: TRBV29-1
J: TRBJ1-1
D: NA
size: NA
CDR3: CSVEASGGADTEAFF
DNA: TGCAGCGTTGAAGCATCGGGGGGGGCAGACACTGAAGCTTTCTTT

V: TRBV15
J: TRBJ1-2
D: NA
size: NA
CDR3: CATSRETAGDGYTF
DNA: TGTGCCACCAGCAGAGAAACGGCAGGGGATGGCTACACCTTC

V: TRBV9
J: TRBJ2-3
D: TRBD2
size: NA
CDR3: CASSTLAVEADTQYF
DNA: TGTGCCAGCAGTACCCTAGCGGTAGAGGCAGATACGCAGTATTTT

V: TRBV19
J: TRBJ2-1
D: TRBD2
size: NA
CDR3: CASGGLAGGREQFF
DNA: TGTGCCAGTGGGGGGCTAGCGGGAGGACGTGAGCAGTTCTTC

V: TRBV4-1
J: TRBJ2-5
D: NA
size: once
CDR3: CASSQDTVQQETQYF
DNA: TGCGCCAGCAGCCAAGATACAGTTCAACAAGAGACCCAGTACTTC

V: TRBV11-2
J: TRBJ1-1
D: NA
size: NA
CDR3: CASSLTGNTEAFF
DNA: TGTGCCAGCAGCTTAACAGGAAACACTGAAGCTTTCTTT

V: TRBV19
J: TRBJ2-5
D: NA
size: once
CDR3: CASSATAQETQYF
DNA: TGTGCCAGTAGTGCGACAGCTCAAGAGACCCAGTACTTC

V: TRBV7-6
J: TRBJ2-3
D: TRBD2
size: NA
CDR3: CASSTGLAGFGTDTQYF
DNA: TGTGCCAGCAGCACGGGACTAGCGGGATTCGGCACAGATACGCAGTATTTT

V: TRBV28
J: TRBJ1-1
D: TRBD1
size: NA
CDR3: CASSFLIVRQGVYDTEAFF
DNA: TGTGCCAGCAGTTTCCTTATCGTCCGACAGGGGGTTTATGACACTGAAGCTTTCTTT

V: TRBV13
J: TRBJ2-3
D: TRBD2
size: NA
CDR3: CASSSTSLRLAGETDTQYF
DNA: TGTGCCAGCAGCTCCACTTCCCTTCGACTAGCGGGAGAGACAGATACGCAGTATTTT

V: TRBV6-2/TRBV6-3
J: TRBJ1-2
D: NA
size: NA
CDR3: CASSYGLRGYTF
DNA: TGTGCCAGCAGTTACGGGTTGAGGGGCTACACCTTC

V: TRBV19
J: TRBJ1-2
D: TRBD1
size: NA
CDR3: CASSRTGANYGYTF
DNA: TGTGCCAGTAGTCGGACAGGGGCCAACTATGGCTACACCTTC

V: TRBV6-4
J: TRBJ2-1
D: NA
size: once
CDR3: CASSPDSGTGQFF
DNA: TGTGCCAGCAGCCCGGATAGCGGTACTGGGCAGTTCTTC

V: TRBV10-2
J: TRBJ2-5
D: TRBD2
size: NA
CDR3: CASSPGLLQETQYF
DNA: TGCGCCAGCAGTCCGGGACTACTTCAAGAGACCCAGTACTTC

V: TRBV9
J: TRBJ1-3
D: NA
size: NA
CDR3: CASSNPGTGNTIYF
DNA: TGTGCCAGCAGCAACCCCGGGACAGGAAACACCATATATTTT

V: TRBV5-1
J: TRBJ2-1
D: TRBD2
size: NA
CDR3: CASSDLAGGFNEQFF
DNA: TGCGCCAGCAGCGATCTAGCGGGAGGTTTCAATGAGCAGTTCTTC

V: TRBV5-1
J: TRBJ2-7
D: NA
size: NA
CDR3: CASSLVGNVDEQYF
DNA: TGCGCCAGCAGCTTGGTCGGGAATGTAGACGAGCAGTACTTC

V: TRBV29-1
J: TRBJ2-7
D: NA
size: NA
CDR3: CSVGRGLPGYEQYF
DNA: TGCAGCGTTGGTCGCGGACTACCGGGGTACGAGCAGTACTTC